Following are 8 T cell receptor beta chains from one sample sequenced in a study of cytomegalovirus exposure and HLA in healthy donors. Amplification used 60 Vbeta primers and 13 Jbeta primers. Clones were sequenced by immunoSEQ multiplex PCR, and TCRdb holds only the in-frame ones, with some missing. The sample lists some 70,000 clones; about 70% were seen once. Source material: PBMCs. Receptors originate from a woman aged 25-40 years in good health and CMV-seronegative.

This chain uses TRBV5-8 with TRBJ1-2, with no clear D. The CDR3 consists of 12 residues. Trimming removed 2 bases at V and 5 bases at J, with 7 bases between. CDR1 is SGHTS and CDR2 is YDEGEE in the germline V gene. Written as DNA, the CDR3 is TGTGCCAGCAGCTTAACCAGTTATGGCTACACCTTC. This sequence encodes CASSLTSYGYTF.

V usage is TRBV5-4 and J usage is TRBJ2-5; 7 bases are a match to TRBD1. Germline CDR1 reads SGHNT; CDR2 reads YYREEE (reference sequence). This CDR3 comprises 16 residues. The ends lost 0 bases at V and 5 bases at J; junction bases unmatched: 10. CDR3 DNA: TGTGCCAGCAGCTTGGACAACGCAGGGGGATATGAGACCCAGTACTTC. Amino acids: CASSLDNAGGYETQYF.

The CDR3 region is CASSRPLDSKNIQYF. In DNA form, the CDR3 reads TGTGCCAGCAGTCGACCCCTGGACAGCAAAAACATTCAGTACTTC. The chain uses TRBV6-5 and TRBJ2-4; weak D call: TRBD1 (6 bases). Germline CDR1 and CDR2: MNHEY and SVGAGI. The V gene lost 5 bases and the J gene lost 3 bases, with 14 bases spanning the gap. The CDR3 contains 15 residues.

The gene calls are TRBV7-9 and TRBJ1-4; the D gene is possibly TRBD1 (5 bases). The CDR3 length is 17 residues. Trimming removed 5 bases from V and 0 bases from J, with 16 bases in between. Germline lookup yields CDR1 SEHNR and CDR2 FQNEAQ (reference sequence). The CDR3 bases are TGTGCCAGCAGCACAGGAGATACTCTTGCAACTAATGAAAAACTGTTTTTT. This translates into CASSTGDTLATNEKLFF.

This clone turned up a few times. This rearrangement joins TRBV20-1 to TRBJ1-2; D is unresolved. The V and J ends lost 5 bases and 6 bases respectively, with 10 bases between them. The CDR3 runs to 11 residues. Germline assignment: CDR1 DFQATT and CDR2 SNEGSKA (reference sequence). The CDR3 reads CSAPEFHGYTF. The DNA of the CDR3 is TGCAGTGCTCCCGAGTTTCATGGCTACACCTTC.

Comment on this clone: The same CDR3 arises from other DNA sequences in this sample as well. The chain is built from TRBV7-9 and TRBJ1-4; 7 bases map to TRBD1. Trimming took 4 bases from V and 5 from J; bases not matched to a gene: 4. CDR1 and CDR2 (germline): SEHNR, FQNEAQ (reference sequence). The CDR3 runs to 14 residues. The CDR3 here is CASSYRGENEKLFF. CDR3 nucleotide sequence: TGTGCCAGCAGCTACAGGGGAGAGAATGAAAAACTGTTTTTT.

This chain's CDR3 is CASSDDRVNEQFF. CDR3 nucleotide sequence: TGTGCCAGCAGTGACGACAGGGTCAATGAGCAGTTCTTC. This sequence joins TRBV2 and TRBJ2-1; 7 bases agree with TRBD1. Germline V gene sequence: CDR1 SNHLY, CDR2 FYNNEI. The CDR3 contains 13 residues. Unmatched junction bases numbered 2, after V lost 3 bases and J lost 6 bases.

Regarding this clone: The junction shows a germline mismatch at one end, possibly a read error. The CDR3, as DNA: TGTGCCAGCAGTGGGGACAGGGCTAAAGAAAAACTGTTTTTT. Translating gives CASSGDRAKEKLFF. The chain recombines TRBV2 with TRBJ1-4; 9 nucleotides line up with TRBD1. This CDR3 has 14 amino acids. Germline V gene data show CDR1 as SNHLY and CDR2 as FYNNEI.